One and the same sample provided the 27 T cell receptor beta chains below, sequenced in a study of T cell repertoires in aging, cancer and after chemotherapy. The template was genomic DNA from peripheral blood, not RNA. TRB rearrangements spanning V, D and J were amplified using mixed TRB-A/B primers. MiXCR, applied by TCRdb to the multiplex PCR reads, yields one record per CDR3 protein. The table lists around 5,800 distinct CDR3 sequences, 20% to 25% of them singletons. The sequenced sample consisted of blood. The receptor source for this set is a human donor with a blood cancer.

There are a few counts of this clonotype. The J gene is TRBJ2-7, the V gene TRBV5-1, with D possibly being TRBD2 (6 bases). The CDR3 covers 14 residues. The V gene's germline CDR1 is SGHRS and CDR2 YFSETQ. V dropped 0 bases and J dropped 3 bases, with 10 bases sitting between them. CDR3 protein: CASSLEAGHYEQYF. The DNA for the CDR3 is TGCGCCAGCAGCTTGGAGGCGGGGCACTACGAGCAGTACTTC.

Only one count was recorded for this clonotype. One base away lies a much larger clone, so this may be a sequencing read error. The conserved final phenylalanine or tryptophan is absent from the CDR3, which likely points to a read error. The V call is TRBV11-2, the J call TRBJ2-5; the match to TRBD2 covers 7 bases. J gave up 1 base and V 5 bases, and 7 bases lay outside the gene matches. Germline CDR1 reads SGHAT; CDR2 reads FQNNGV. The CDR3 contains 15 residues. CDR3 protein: CASSGAGDLQETQYL. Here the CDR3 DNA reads TGTGCCAGCAGCGGCGCGGGGGATCTCCAAGAGACCCAGTACTTA.

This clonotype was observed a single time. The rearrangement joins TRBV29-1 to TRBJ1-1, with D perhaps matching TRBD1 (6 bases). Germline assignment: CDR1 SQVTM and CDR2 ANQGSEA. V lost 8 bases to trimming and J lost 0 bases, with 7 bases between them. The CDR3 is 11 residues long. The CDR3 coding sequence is TGCAGCTCAGGGGTGAACACTGAAGCTTTCTTT. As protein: CSSGVNTEAFF.

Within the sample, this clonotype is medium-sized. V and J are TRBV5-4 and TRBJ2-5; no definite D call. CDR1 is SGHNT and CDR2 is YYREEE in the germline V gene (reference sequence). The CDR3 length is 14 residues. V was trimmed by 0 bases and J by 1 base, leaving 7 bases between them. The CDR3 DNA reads TGTGCCAGCAGCTTGGGGCAGTTCCAAGAGACCCAGTACTTC. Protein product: CASSLGQFQETQYF.

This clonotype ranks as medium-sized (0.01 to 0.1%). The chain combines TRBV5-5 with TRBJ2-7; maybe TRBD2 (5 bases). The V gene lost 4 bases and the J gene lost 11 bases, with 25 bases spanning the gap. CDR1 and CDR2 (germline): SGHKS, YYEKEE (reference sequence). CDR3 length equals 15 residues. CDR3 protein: CASSRQATLPTREYF. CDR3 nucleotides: TGTGCCAGCAGCCGCCAGGCCACCCTACCTACGAGGGAGTACTTC. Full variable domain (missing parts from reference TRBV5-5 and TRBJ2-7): DAGVTQSPTHLIKTRGQQVTLRCSPISGHKSVSWYQQVLGQGPQFIFQYYEKEERGRGNFPDRFSARQFPNYSSELNVNALLLGDSALYLCASSRQATLPTREYFGPGTRLTVT.

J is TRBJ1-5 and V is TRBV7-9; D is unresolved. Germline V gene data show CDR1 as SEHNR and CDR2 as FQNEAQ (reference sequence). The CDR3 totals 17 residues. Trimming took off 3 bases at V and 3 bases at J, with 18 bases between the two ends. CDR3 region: CASSLTPGGGNNQPQHF. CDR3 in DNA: TGTGCCAGCAGCTTGACCCCGGGAGGAGGTAACAATCAGCCCCAGCATTTT.

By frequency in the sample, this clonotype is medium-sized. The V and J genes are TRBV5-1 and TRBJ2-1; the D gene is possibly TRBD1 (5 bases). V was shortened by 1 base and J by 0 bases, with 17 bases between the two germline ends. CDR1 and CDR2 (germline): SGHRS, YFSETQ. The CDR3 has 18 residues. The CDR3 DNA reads TGCGCCAGCAGCTTGCAGGTCAAGGGGCCTAACTCCTACAATGAGCAGTTCTTC. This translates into CASSLQVKGPNSYNEQFF.

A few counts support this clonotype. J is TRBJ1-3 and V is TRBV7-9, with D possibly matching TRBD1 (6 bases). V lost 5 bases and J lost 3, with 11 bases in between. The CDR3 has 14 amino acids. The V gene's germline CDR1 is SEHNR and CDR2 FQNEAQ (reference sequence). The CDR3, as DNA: TGTGCCAGCAGCCTTGGGACACTTGGAAACACCATATATTTT. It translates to CASSLGTLGNTIYF.

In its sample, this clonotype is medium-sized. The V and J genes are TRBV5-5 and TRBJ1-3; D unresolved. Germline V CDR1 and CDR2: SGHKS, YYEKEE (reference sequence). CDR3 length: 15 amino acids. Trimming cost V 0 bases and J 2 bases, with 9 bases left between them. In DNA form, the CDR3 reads TGTGCCAGCAGCTTGGGGGCCGGGGCTGGAAACACCATATATTTT. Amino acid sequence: CASSLGAGAGNTIYF.

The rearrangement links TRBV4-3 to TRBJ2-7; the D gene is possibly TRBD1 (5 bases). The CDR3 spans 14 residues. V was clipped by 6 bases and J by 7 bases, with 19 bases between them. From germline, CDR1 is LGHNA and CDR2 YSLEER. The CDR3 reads CASRRHAPKGEQYF. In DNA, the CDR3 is TGCGCCAGCAGAAGACACGCACCTAAGGGGGAGCAGTACTTC.

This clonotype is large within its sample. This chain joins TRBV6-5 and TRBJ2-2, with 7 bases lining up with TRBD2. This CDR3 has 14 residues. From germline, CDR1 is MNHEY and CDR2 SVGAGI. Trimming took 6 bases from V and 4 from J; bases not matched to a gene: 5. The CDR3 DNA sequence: TGTGCCAGCAGGGGTAGCGGGCGCACCGGGGAGCTGTTTTTT. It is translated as CASRGSGRTGELFF.

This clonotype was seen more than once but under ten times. The CDR3 is CASSLGRELVETQYF. The DNA for the CDR3 is TGTGCCAGCAGTTTAGGGCGGGAGTTAGTAGAGACCCAGTACTTC. The chain recombines TRBV28 with TRBJ2-5; 7 nucleotides agree with TRBD2. J was trimmed by 4 bases and V by 2 bases; bases with no gene match: 7. The CDR3 is 15 amino acids. Germline loops: CDR1 MDHEN, CDR2 SYDVKM.

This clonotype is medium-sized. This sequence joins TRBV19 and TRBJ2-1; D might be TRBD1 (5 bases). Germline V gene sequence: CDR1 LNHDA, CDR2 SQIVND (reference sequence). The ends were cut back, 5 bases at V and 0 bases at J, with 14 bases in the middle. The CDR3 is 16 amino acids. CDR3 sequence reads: CASSLPGDSSYNEQFF. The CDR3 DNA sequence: TGTGCCAGTAGTCTCCCAGGCGACAGCTCCTACAATGAGCAGTTCTTC.

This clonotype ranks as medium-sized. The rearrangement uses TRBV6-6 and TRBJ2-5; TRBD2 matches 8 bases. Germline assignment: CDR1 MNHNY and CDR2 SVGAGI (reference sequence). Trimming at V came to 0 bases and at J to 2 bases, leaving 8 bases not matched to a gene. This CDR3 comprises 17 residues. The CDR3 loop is CASSYSGGGRTQETQYF. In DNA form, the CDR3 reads TGTGCCAGCAGTTACTCCGGGGGGGGACGAACACAAGAGACCCAGTACTTC.

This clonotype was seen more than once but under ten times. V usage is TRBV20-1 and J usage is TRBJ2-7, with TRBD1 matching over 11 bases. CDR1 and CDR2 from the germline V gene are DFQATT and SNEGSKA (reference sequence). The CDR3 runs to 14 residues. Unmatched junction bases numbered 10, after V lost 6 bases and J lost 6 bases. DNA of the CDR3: TGCAGTGCCCAATTGGGACAGGGGGGGATCGAGCAGTACTTC. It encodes CSAQLGQGGIEQYF.

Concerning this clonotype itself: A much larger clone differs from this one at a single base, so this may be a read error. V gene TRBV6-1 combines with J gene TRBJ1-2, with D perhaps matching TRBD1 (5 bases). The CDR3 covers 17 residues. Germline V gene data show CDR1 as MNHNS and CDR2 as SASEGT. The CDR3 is CASSGFTDSYPNYSYTF. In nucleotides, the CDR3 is TGTGCCAGCAGTGGATTTACAGACAGTTACCCTAACTATAGCTACACCTTC.

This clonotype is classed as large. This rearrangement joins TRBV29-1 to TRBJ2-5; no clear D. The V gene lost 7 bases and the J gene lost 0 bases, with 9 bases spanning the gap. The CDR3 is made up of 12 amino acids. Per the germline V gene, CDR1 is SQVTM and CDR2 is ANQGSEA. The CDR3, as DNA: TGCAGCGGCTTCAGTCACCAAGAGACCCAGTACTTC. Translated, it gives CSGFSHQETQYF.

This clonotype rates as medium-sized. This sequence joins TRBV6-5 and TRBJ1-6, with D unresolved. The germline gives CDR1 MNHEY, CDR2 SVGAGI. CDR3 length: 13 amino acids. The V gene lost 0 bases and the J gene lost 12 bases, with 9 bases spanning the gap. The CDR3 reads CASSYSIDLPLHF. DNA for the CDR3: TGTGCCAGCAGTTACTCGATAGATCTACCCCTCCACTTT.

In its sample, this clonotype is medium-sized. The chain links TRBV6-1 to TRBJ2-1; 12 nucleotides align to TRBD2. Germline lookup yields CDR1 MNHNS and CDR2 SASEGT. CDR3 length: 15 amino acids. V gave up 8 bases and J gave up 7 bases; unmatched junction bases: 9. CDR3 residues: CASHLQTSGGNEQFF. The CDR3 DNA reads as TGTGCCAGCCACCTCCAGACTAGCGGGGGAAATGAGCAGTTCTTC.

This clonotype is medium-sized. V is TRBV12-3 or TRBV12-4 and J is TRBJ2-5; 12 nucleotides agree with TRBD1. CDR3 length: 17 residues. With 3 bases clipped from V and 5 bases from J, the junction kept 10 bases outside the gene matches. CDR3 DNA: TGTGCCAGCAGTTTCGCACCGGGACAGGGGGCCGTGGAGACCCAGTACTTC. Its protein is CASSFAPGQGAVETQYF.

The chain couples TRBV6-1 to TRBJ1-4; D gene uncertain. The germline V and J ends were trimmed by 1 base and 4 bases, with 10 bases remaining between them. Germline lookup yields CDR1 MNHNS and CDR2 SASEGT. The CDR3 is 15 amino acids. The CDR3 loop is CASSEDSFGNEKLFF. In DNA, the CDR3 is TGTGCCAGCAGTGAAGACAGCTTTGGTAATGAAAAACTGTTTTTT.

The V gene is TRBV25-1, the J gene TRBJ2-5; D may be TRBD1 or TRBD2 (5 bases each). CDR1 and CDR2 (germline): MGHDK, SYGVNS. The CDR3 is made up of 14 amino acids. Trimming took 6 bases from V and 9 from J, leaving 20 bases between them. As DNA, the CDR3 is TGTGCCAGCAGGTCGTCCGCGGACAAGAGGGCCCAGTACTTC. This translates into CASRSSADKRAQYF.

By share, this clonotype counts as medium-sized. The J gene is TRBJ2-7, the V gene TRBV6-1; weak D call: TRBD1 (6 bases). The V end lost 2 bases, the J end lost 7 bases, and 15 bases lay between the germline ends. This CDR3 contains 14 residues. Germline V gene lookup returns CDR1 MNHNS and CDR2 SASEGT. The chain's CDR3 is CASSEPWDNVEQYF. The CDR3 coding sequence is TGTGCCAGCAGTGAACCCTGGGACAATGTTGAGCAGTACTTC.

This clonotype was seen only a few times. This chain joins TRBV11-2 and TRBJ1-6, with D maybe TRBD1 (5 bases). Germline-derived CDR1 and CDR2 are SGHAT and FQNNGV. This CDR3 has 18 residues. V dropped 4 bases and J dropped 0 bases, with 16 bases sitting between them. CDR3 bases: TGTGCCAGCAGCTCTCACGGGGGAGGGAGCTCCTATAATTCACCCCTCCACTTT. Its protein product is CASSSHGGGSSYNSPLHF.

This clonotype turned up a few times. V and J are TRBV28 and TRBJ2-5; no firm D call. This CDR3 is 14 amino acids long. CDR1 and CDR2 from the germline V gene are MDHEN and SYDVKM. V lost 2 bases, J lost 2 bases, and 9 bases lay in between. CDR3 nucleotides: TGTGCCAGCAGTTTACCTGGGGTACAAGAGACCCAGTACTTC. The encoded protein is CASSLPGVQETQYF.

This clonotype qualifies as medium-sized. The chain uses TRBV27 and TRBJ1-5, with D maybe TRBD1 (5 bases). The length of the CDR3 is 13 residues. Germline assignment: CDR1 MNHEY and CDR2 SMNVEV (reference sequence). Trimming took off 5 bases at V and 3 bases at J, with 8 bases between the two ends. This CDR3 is CASSLTVNQPQHF. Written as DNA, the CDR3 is TGTGCCAGCAGTCTGACAGTCAATCAGCCCCAGCATTTT.

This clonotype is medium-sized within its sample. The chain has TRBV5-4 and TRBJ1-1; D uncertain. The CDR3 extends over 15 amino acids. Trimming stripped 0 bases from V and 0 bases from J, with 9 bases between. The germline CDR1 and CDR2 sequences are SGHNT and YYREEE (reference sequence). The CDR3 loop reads CASSLDAPLNTEAFF. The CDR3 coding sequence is TGTGCCAGCAGCTTGGATGCACCTTTGAACACTGAAGCTTTCTTT.